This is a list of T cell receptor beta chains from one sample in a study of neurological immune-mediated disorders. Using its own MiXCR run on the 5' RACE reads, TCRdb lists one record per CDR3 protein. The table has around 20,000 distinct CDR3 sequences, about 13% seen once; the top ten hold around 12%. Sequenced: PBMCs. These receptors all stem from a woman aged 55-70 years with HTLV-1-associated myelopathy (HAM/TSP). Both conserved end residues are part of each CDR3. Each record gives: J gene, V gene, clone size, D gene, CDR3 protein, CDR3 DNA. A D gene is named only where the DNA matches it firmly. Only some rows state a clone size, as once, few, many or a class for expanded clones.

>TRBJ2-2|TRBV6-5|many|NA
CASKGQSYTGELFF
TGTGCCAGCAAAGGACAGTCTTACACCGGGGAGCTGTTTTTT
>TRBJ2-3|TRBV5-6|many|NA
CASSLVSIRLTDTQYF
TGTGCCAGCAGCTTGGTTAGCATTCGCCTCACAGATACGCAGTATTTT
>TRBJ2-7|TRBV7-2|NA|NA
CASSFYICSGLDTRYEQYF
NA
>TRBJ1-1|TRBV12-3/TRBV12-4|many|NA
CASSWTENTEAFF
TGTGCCAGCAGTTGGACAGAGAACACTGAAGCTTTCTTT
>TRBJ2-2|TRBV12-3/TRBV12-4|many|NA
CASRIGTPDNTGELFF
TGTGCCAGCAGAATCGGGACTCCGGATAACACCGGGGAGCTGTTTTTT
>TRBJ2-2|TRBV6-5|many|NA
CATSQAGELFF
TGTGCCACGTCACAGGCCGGGGAGCTGTTTTTT
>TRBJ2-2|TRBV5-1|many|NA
CASAGGNTGELFF
TGCGCCAGCGCCGGGGGTAACACCGGGGAGCTGTTTTTT
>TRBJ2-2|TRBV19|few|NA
CASSTQTNTGELFF
TGTGCCAGTAGTACCCAGACGAACACCGGGGAGCTGTTTTTT
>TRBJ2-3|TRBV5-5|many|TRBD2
CASSLRAGGPKSTDTQYF
TGTGCCAGCAGCTTGAGGGCGGGGGGGCCGAAAAGCACAGATACGCAGTATTTT
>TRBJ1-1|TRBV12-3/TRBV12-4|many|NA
CASSLLGANTEAFF
TGTGCCAGCAGTTTACTGGGGGCGAACACTGAAGCTTTCTTT
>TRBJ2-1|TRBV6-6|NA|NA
CASSYFKGQGRISYNEQFF
TGTGCCAGCAGTTACTTTAAGGGGCAGGGGCGAATCTCCTACAATGAGCAGTTCTTC
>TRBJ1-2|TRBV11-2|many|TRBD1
CASSSGGPIYGYTF
TGTGCCAGCAGTTCAGGGGGCCCCATCTATGGCTACACCTTC
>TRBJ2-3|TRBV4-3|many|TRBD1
CASSQETGGPADTQYF
TGCGCCAGCAGCCAAGAGACAGGGGGCCCGGCGGATACGCAGTATTTT
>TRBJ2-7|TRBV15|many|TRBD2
CATSRDGLAGGYEQYF
TGTGCCACCAGCAGAGACGGACTAGCGGGAGGTTACGAGCAGTACTTC
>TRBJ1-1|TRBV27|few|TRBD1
CASSRQGGTEAFF
TGTGCCAGCAGTCGACAGGGCGGGACTGAAGCTTTCTTT
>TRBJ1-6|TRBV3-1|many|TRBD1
CASSRQDRESPLHF
TGTGCCAGCAGCCGGCAAGACAGGGAGTCACCCCTCCACTTT
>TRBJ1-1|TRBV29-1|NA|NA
CRVARGWNTEAFF
TGCAGAGTTGCCAGGGGATGGAACACTGAAGCTTTCTTT
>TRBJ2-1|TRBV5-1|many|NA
CASRYTGPGEQFF
TGCGCCAGCAGGTACACTGGGCCCGGGGAGCAGTTCTTC
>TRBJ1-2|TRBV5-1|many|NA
CASGDPGTYGYTF
TGCGCCAGTGGAGACCCGGGGACGTATGGCTACACCTTC
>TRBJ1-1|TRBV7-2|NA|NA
CASSLEGGINTEAFF
TGTGCCAGCAGCTTGGAGGGGGGAATCAACACTGAAGCTTTCTTT
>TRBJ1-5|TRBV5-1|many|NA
CASSLEGNSNQPQHF
TGCGCCAGCAGCTTGGAGGGAAATAGCAATCAGCCCCAGCATTTT
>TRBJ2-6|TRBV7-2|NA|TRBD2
CASSSGGAGANVLTF
TGTGCCAGCAGCTCTGGGGGGGCTGGGGCCAACGTCCTGACTTTC
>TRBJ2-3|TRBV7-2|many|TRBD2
CASSFSGGGSGTQYF
TGTGCCAGCAGCTTTAGCGGGGGGGGGAGCGGTACGCAGTATTTT
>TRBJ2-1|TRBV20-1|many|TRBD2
CSAKGGGRAYNEQFF
TGCAGTGCTAAAGGTGGAGGGAGGGCGTACAATGAGCAGTTCTTC
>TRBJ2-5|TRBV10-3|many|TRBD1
CAIRPGTGDQETQYF
TGTGCCATCAGACCCGGGACAGGGGATCAAGAGACCCAGTACTTC
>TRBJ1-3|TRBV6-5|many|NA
CASSYGQGGNTIYF
TGTGCCAGCAGTTACGGGCAGGGTGGAAACACCATATATTTT
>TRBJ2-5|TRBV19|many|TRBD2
CASRGTSGSNQETQYF
TGTGCCAGTAGAGGGACTAGCGGGAGTAACCAAGAGACCCAGTACTTC
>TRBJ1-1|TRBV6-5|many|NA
CASSGAGTMNTEAFF
TGTGCCAGCAGTGGGGCCGGGACTATGAACACTGAAGCTTTCTTT
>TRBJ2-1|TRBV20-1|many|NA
CSAPGLNEQFF
TGCAGTGCCCCGGGTCTGAATGAGCAGTTCTTC
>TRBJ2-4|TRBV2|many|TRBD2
CASSDVWGGGRNIQYF
TGTGCCAGCAGTGATGTCTGGGGGGGAGGTAGAAACATTCAGTACTTC
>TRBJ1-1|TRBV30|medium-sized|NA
CAWSYGAEAFF
TGTGCCTGGAGTTACGGGGCTGAAGCTTTCTTT
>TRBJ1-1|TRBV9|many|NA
CASSWEVNTEAFF
TGTGCCAGCAGTTGGGAAGTGAACACTGAAGCTTTCTTT
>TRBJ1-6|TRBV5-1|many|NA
CASSREGGDGSPLHF
TGCGCCAGCAGCCGGGAAGGCGGGGATGGTTCACCCCTCCACTTT
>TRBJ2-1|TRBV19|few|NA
CASRLTGVSDNEQFF
TGTGCCAGTAGACTAACGGGAGTTTCGGACAATGAGCAGTTCTTC
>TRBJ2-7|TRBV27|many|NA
CARLRSSYEQYF
TGTGCCAGACTCAGGAGTTCCTACGAGCAGTACTTC
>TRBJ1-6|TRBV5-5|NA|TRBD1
CASSLTGGNSPLHF
TGTGCCAGCAGCCTGACAGGGGGAAATTCACCCCTCCACTTT
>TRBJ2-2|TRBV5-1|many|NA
CASSLFSIGELFF
TGCGCCAGCAGCTTGTTTTCAATCGGGGAGCTGTTTTTT
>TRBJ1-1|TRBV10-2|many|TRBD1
CASSESGRGTPEAFF
TGCGCCAGCAGTGAGTCCGGCAGGGGGACTCCTGAAGCTTTCTTT
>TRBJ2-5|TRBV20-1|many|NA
CSATRNNQETQYF
TGCAGTGCTACGAGAAACAACCAAGAGACCCAGTACTTC
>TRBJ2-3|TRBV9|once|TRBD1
CASSAQGQVPTTQYF
TGTGCCAGCAGCGCGCAGGGACAGGTTCCAACTACGCAGTATTTT
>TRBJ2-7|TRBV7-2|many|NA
CASSPQTSTSHEQYF
TGTGCCAGCAGCCCGCAGACTTCAACCAGCCACGAGCAGTACTTC
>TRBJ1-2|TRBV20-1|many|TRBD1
CSARDTRTGNYGYTF
TGCAGTGCTAGAGATACCCGGACAGGGAACTATGGCTACACCTTC
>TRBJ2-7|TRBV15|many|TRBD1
CATSRPGQGSYEQYF
TGTGCCACCAGCAGACCGGGACAGGGCTCCTACGAGCAGTACTTC
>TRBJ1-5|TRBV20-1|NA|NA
CSARPGGAQMKPQNF
TGCAGTGCTAGACCAGGAGGGGCCCAGATGAAGCCCCAGAATTTT
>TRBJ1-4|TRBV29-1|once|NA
CSVGGRDNEKLFF
TGCAGCGTTGGTGGGCGGGATAATGAAAAACTGTTTTTT
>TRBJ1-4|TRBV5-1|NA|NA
CASRYTTNEKLFF
TGCGCCAGCCGGTACACGACTAATGAAAAACTGTTTTTT
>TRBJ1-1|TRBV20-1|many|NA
CSARRVETMNTEAFF
TGCAGTGCTAGGCGCGTGGAGACTATGAACACTGAAGCTTTCTTT
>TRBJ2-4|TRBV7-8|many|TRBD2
CASSSGGSGSGAKNIQYF
TGTGCCAGCAGCTCGGGCGGTAGCGGGAGCGGTGCCAAAAACATTCAGTACTTC
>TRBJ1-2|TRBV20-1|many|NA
CSARDGGDSVLAWGYTF
TGCAGTGCTAGAGATGGGGGAGACTCGGTCTTGGCTTGGGGCTACACCTTC
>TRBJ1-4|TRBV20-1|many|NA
CSARISAEEKLFF
TGCAGTGCTAGAATTTCGGCAGAAGAAAAACTGTTTTTT
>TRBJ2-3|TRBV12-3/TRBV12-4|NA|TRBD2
CASSSRLARDLTSTDTQYF
TGTGCCAGCAGTTCACGACTAGCGAGAGATCTGACTAGCACAGATACACAGTATTTT
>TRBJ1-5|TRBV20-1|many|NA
CSGITEYSNQPQHF
TGCAGTGGAATTACAGAGTATAGCAATCAGCCCCAGCATTTT
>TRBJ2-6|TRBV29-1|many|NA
CSATEGNVLTF
TGCAGCGCGACAGAAGGCAACGTCCTGACTTTC
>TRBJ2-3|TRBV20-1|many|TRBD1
CSAPGQGARDTQYF
TGCAGTGCCCCGGGACAGGGGGCGCGAGATACGCAGTATTTT
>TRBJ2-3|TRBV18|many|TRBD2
CASSPPVLAATDTQYF
TGTGCCAGCTCACCACCTGTCCTAGCGGCCACAGATACGCAGTATTTT